The entry below describes one T cell receptor beta chain. V dropped 1 base and J dropped 8; count of bases not matched to a gene: 11. Germline-derived CDR1 and CDR2 are GTSNPN and SVGIG (reference sequence). There are 15 residues in the CDR3. This sample was taken from a study of cytomegalovirus exposure and HLA in healthy donors. Study-wide background: Out of 170 million or so T cells, an earlier analysis found fewer than 140 million unique TCR beta sequences in total.

In the PCR, 60 Vbeta and 13 Jbeta primers were used. This table comes from immunoSEQ multiplex PCR, and its TCRdb copy is limited to in-frame clones, with some not included. Found here are 150,000 to 200,000 clones, 75% to 90% of them singletons; the top ten hold just under 2%. The TCR comes from a woman aged 18 to 35 in good health and CMV-seronegative. Sequenced input: PBMCs. The V call is TRBV30, the J call TRBJ1-2, with 9 bases matching TRBD1. CDR3 amino acids: CAWSAGTGRILGYTF. The CDR3, as DNA: TGTGCCTGGAGTGCTGGGACAGGGAGAATCTTGGGCTACACCTTC.